This T cell receptor (beta chain) was recovered during a study of cytomegalovirus exposure and HLA in healthy donors. Study-wide points: Indistinguishability led to the exclusion of some V segments, TRBV6-2 and TRBV6-3 included.

CDR3 size: 14 residues. CDR1 and CDR2 from the germline V gene are MDHEN and SYDVKM. Trimming removed 3 bases from V and 5 bases from J; junction bases left unmatched: 5. This PCR relied on a set of 60 Vbeta primers and 13 Jbeta primers. Repertoires were generated with immunoSEQ multiplex PCR, while TCRdb's copy carries only in-frame clones and drops some. This table holds 100,000 to 150,000 clones, less than 20% found once. As regards this clone: Its antigen is unknown.

Material for sequencing was PBMCs. The V call is TRBV28, the J call TRBJ1-2; 8 nucleotides match TRBD1. This clonotype originated in a woman between 18 and 29 years old in good health and CMV-seronegative. The CDR3 DNA is TGTGCCAGCAGTTTCCCGGGACAGGCTTATGGCTACACCTTC. Translation: CASSFPGQAYGYTF.